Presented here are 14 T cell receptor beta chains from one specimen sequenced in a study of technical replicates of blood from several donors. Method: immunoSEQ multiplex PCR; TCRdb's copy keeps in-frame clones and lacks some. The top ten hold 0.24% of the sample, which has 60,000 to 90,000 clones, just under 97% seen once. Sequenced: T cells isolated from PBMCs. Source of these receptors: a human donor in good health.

CDR3 protein: CSVESVVLAGEETQYF. In DNA, the CDR3 is TGCAGCGTTGAATCGGTGGTGCTAGCGGGGGAAGAGACCCAGTACTTC. The chain is built from TRBV29-1 and TRBJ2-5; 10 positions agree with TRBD2. With 2 bases clipped from V and 3 bases from J, the junction kept 9 bases outside the gene matches. Germline CDR1 is SQVTM and CDR2 is ANQGSEA. The CDR3 runs 16 residues.

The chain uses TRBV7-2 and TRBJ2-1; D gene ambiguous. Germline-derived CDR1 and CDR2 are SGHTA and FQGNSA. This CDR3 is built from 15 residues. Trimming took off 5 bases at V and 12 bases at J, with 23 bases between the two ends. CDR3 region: CASSLRHLPTMTQFF. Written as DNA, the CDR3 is TGTGCCAGCAGCCTCCGACACTTACCTACAATGACGCAGTTCTTC.

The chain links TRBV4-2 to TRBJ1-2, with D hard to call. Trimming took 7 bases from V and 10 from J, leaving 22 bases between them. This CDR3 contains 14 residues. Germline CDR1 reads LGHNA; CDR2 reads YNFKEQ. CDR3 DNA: TGTGCCAGCACCTACGACCGGGGAGCGACATACTACACCTTC. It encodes CASTYDRGATYYTF.

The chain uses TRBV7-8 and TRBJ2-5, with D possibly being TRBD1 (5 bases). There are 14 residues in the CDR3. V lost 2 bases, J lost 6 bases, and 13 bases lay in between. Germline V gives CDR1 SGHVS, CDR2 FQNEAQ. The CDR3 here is CASSLQQAAKTQYF. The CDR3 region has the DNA TGTGCCAGCAGCTTACAACAGGCGGCGAAGACCCAGTACTTC.

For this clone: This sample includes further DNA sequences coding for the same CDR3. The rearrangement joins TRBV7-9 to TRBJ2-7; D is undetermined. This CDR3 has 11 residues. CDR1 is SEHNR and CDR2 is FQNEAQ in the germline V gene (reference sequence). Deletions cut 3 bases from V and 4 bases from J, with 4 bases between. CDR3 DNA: TGTGCCAGCAGCTTTTCTTACGAGCAGTACTTC. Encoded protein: CASSFSYEQYF.

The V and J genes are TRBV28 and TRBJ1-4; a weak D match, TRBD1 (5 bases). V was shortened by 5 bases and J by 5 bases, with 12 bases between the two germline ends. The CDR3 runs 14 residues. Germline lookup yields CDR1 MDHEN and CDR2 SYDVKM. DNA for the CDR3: TGTGCCAGCAGTCCCGAGACAGTGAATGAAAAACTGTTTTTT. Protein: CASSPETVNEKLFF.

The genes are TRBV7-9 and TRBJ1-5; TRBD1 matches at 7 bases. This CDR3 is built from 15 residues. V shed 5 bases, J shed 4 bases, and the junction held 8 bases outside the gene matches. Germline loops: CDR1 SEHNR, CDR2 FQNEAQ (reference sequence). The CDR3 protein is CASSPGTDINQPQHF. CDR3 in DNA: TGTGCCAGCAGCCCCGGGACAGACATTAATCAGCCCCAGCATTTT.

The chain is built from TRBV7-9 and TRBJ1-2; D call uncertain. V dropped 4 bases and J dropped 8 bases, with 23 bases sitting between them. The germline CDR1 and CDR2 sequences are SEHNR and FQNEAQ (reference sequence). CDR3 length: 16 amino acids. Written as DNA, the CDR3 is TGTGCCAGCAGCTCCGCCCGAGTTTTCCCCTCTGAAGGCTACACCTTC. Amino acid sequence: CASSSARVFPSEGYTF.

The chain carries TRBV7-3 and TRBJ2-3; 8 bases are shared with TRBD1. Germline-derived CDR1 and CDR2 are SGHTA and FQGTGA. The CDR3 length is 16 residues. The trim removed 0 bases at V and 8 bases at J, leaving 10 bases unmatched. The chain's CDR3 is CASSLTLAGGAGTQYF. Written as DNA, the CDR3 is TGTGCCAGCAGCTTAACGCTGGCAGGGGGCGCAGGTACGCAGTATTTT.

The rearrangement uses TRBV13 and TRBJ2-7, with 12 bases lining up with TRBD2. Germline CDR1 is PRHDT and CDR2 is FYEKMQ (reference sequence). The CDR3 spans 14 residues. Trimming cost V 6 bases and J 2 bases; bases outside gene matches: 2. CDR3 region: CASSLAGGTYEQYF. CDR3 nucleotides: TGTGCCAGCAGTCTAGCGGGAGGGACCTACGAGCAGTACTTC. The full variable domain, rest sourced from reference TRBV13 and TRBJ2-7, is AAGVIQSPRHLIKEKRETATLKCYPIPRHDTVYWYQQGPGQDPQFLISFYEKMQSDKGSIPDRFSAQQFSDYHSELNMSSLELGDSALYFCASSLAGGTYEQYFGPGTRLTVT.

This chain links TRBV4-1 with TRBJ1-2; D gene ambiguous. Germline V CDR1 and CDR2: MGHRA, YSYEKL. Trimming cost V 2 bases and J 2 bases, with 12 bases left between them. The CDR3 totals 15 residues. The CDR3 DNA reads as TGCGCCAGCAGCCAAAACACGCAACAGAACTATGGCTACACCTTC. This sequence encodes CASSQNTQQNYGYTF.

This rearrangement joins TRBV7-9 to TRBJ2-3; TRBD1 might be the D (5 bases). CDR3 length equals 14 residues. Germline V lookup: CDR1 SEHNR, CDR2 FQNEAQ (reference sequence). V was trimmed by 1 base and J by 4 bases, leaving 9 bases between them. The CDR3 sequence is CASSLGTSADTQYF. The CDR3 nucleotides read TGTGCCAGCAGCTTAGGGACAAGCGCAGATACGCAGTATTTT.

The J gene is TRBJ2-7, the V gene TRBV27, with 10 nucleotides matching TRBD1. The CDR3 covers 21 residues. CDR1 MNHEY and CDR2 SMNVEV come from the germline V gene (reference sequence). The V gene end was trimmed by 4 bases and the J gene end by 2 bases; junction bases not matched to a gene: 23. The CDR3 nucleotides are TGTGCCAGCAGTTCTAAACTTCCGGGACAGGGGCTCTCGGGAAGAGCCTACGAGCAGTACTTC. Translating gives CASSSKLPGQGLSGRAYEQYF.

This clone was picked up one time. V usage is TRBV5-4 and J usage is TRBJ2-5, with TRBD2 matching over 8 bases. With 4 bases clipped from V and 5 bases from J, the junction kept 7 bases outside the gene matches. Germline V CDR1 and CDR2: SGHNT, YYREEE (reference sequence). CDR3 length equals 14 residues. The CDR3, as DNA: TGTGCCAGCAGCGCCGGGGGGGGGTCGGAGACCCAGTACTTC. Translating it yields CASSAGGGSETQYF.